This record covers a single T cell receptor beta chain. Its target is not known. This table comes from immunoSEQ multiplex PCR, and its TCRdb copy is limited to in-frame clones, with some not included. Of around 91,000 clones listed, 88% are singletons. No infections or other immune events were documented during collection. This entry belongs to a study of identifying expanded T cells in peripheral blood. Whole-study results and caveats: Across healthy donors, higher total template counts meant significantly greater roughly 2-week count variance. Technical replicates showed roughly 1.2 changed clones; roughly two weeks 15 to 20; four weeks 19.

CDR3 length: 15 amino acids. Germline CDR1 is SNHLY and CDR2 is FYNNEI. Trimming took off 6 bases at V and 3 bases at J, with 18 bases between the two ends. This receptor was identified in a person aged 18 to 75 in good health. The genes are TRBV2 and TRBJ2-7; D is ambiguous. The material sequenced was blood. CDR3: CASSLESRSFYEQYF. As DNA, the CDR3 is TGTGCCAGCAGCCTGGAGTCTAGATCCTTCTACGAGCAGTACTTC.